Listed here are 28 T cell receptor beta chains from one sample, sequenced in a study of T cell responses to AZD1222 COVID-19 vaccine (dated by TCRdb to the early 2020s). Per the publication, the time point label means: about 28 days (+/-7) after the second vaccine dose. Per the publication, the treatment or condition label means: meningococcal conjugate vaccine given as trial control. Library creation used the immunoSEQ multiplex PCR assay. TCRdb stores this immuneACCESS table with in-frame sequences only. Part of the clones is absent; in the studies checked, under half of the shortfall reflects unresolved V genes, and no reason is known for the rest. The sample table contains under 200,000 clones; only one count was recorded for more than 90% of them. The ten largest clones add up to around 3.6% of the sample. The sequences come from peripheral blood, collected 28 days after the second dose of the MenACWY control vaccine. The receptors here all came from an adult who received the MenACWY meningococcal vaccine as a control.

This chain uses TRBV9 with TRBJ2-3; D possibly corresponds to TRBD2 (5 bases). Trimming took 2 bases from V and 4 from J, leaving 14 bases between them. Germline assignment: CDR1 SGDLS and CDR2 YYNGEE. The CDR3 consists of 15 residues. The CDR3 region is CASSVARDSADTQYF. The CDR3 coding sequence is TGTGCCAGCAGCGTTGCCCGGGATTCGGCAGATACGCAGTATTTT.

The chain combines TRBV7-8 with TRBJ2-7; no clear D gene. The CDR3 totals 15 residues. The V gene lost 5 bases and the J gene lost 2 bases, with 16 bases spanning the gap. Germline V gives CDR1 SGHVS, CDR2 FQNEAQ. CDR3 sequence: CASSLYSQATYEQYF. CDR3 DNA: TGTGCCAGCAGCCTCTATTCTCAGGCCACCTACGAGCAGTACTTC.

V and J are TRBV27 and TRBJ1-4, with D uncertain. The CDR3 has 14 residues. V shed 2 bases and J shed 8 bases, with 12 bases lying between them. Germline V gives CDR1 MNHEY, CDR2 SMNVEV (reference sequence). This CDR3 reads CASSLDGRNEKLFF. Written as DNA, the CDR3 is TGTGCCAGCAGTTTAGACGGACGAAACGAAAAACTGTTTTTT.

The chain has TRBV5-1 and TRBJ2-3, with D unclear. In germline, CDR1 is SGHRS, CDR2 YFSETQ. CDR3 length: 16 residues. The germline V and J ends were trimmed by 7 bases and 1 base, with 19 bases remaining between them. In DNA, the CDR3 is TGCGCCAGCTCCTCATCCCCCCGCAGCGGCACAGATACGCAGTATTTT. This sequence encodes CASSSSPRSGTDTQYF.

This clone appeared a single time. The CDR3 region is CASSNDRGGVIETQYF. The CDR3 DNA follows: TGTGCCAGCAGCAACGACAGGGGGGGAGTAATCGAGACCCAGTACTTC. V gene TRBV28 combines with J gene TRBJ2-5, with TRBD1 matching 9 bases. V gave up 6 bases and J gave up 5 bases; unmatched junction bases: 13. The germline gives CDR1 MDHEN, CDR2 SYDVKM. The CDR3 contains 16 residues.

The chain employs TRBV5-1 and TRBJ2-3; 14 positions agree with TRBD2. The CDR3 runs 16 residues. J was trimmed by 6 bases and V by 4 bases; bases with no gene match: 7. CDR1 and CDR2 from the germline V gene are SGHRS and YFSETQ. In DNA, the CDR3 is TGCGCCAGCAGCCCGGGGACTAGCGGGAGTGCGGATACGCAGTATTTT. Encoded protein: CASSPGTSGSADTQYF. The whole variable domain, filled in from reference TRBV5-1 and TRBJ2-3, reads KAGVTQTPRYLIKTRGQQVTLSCSPISGHRSVSWYQQTPGQGLQFLFEYFSETQRNKGNFPGRFSGRQFSNSRSEMNVSTLELGDSALYLCASSPGTSGSADTQYFGPGTRLTVL.

This clone was counted once. CDR3 sequence (DNA): TGCAGCGTTGAAAAACCTAAGACAGGGGAGGACTATGGCTACACCTTC. It specifies CSVEKPKTGEDYGYTF. The gene calls are TRBV29-1 and TRBJ1-2; 8 bases are shared with TRBD1. Germline CDR1 reads SQVTM; CDR2 reads ANQGSEA. This CDR3 region has 16 residues. V gave up 2 bases and J gave up 3 bases; unmatched junction bases: 11. The full variable domain, rest sourced from reference TRBV29-1 and TRBJ1-2, is SAVISQKPSRDICQRGTSLTIQCQVDSQVTMMFWYRQQPGQSLTLIATANQGSEATYESGFVIDKFPISRPNLTFSTLTVSNMSPEDSSIYLCSVEKPKTGEDYGYTFGSGTRLTVV.

This clone has just one count. The CDR3 coding sequence is TGTGCCAGCAGCGTTAGCGGGTGGGAGACCCAGTACTTC. Protein: CASSVSGWETQYF. V is TRBV9 and J is TRBJ2-5, with 7 bases fitting TRBD2. The CDR3 has 13 amino acids. Germline CDR1 reads SGDLS; CDR2 reads YYNGEE. Germline trimming cut 2 bases from V and 5 bases from J; bases unmatched to any gene: 3.

This chain connects TRBV7-3 to TRBJ2-1; the match to TRBD2 covers 11 bases. CDR1 is SGHTA, CDR2 FQGTGA, per germline. The CDR3 runs 15 residues. Trimming cost V 2 bases and J 6 bases; bases outside gene matches: 3. The CDR3 here is CASSLQTSGANEQFF. The CDR3 coding sequence is TGTGCCAGCAGCTTACAGACTAGCGGGGCCAATGAGCAGTTCTTC.

J is TRBJ1-1 and V is TRBV3-1 (or the pseudogene TRBV3-2); D ambiguous. The CDR3 loop spans 14 amino acids. CDR1 and CDR2 from the germline V gene are LGHDT and YNNKEL (reference sequence). V lost 3 bases, J lost 3 bases, and 11 bases lay in between. The CDR3 protein is CASSHEGRYTEAFF. In DNA, the CDR3 is TGTGCCAGCAGCCATGAGGGCAGGTACACTGAAGCTTTCTTT.

This sequence joins TRBV19 and TRBJ1-2, with 7 bases fitting TRBD1. Germline CDR1 LNHDA, CDR2 SQIVND (reference sequence). Trimming took 4 bases from V and 5 from J; bases not matched to a gene: 7. The CDR3 covers 14 residues. CDR3 protein: CASSTGDSLYGYTF. The CDR3 DNA follows: TGTGCCAGTAGTACGGGGGACAGCCTGTATGGCTACACCTTC.

The count of this clone is one. The genes are TRBV27 and TRBJ2-7, with TRBD2 matching over 10 bases. The germline gives CDR1 MNHEY, CDR2 SMNVEV (reference sequence). The J segment lost 6 bases and the V segment lost 5 bases, leaving 7 bases of the junction unmatched. This CDR3 has 14 residues. DNA for the CDR3: TGTGCCAGCAGTCCCCGAGCGGGAGGGACCGAGCAGTACTTC. Its protein is CASSPRAGGTEQYF.

V gene TRBV15 combines with J gene TRBJ2-2; perhaps D is TRBD1 or TRBD2 (5 bases each). CDR1 and CDR2 from the germline V gene are LNHNV and YYDKDF (reference sequence). CDR3 length: 17 amino acids. The V end was cut by 0 bases, the J end by 5 bases, with 16 bases between. The CDR3 DNA reads TGTGCCACCAGCAGAGATCTGACAGCGGCCCGGACCGGGGAGCTGTTTTTT. This sequence encodes CATSRDLTAARTGELFF.

J is TRBJ1-1 and V is TRBV6-1; tentatively, D is TRBD1 (6 bases). There are 16 residues in the CDR3. CDR1 is MNHNS and CDR2 is SASEGT in the germline V gene. Deletions cut 0 bases from V and 4 bases from J, with 15 bases between. CDR3 DNA: TGTGCCAGCAGTGAAGCGCTTAGGGGGGGGAGCACTGAAGCTTTCTTT. It codes for CASSEALRGGSTEAFF.

The gene calls are TRBV10-3 and TRBJ2-7, with D perhaps matching TRBD1 (6 bases). Trimming removed 7 bases from V and 1 base from J, with 11 bases in between. CDR1 ENHRY and CDR2 SYGVKD come from the germline V gene. The CDR3 has 13 residues. The CDR3 region is CAITQDSSYEQYF. CDR3 DNA sequence: TGTGCCATCACCCAGGACAGTTCCTACGAGCAGTACTTC.

This sequence joins TRBV30 and TRBJ1-4; 8 bases fit TRBD1. After removal of 0 bases from V and 4 bases from J, the junction contained 7 bases not matched to a gene. Germline CDR1 GTSNPN, CDR2 SVGIG (reference sequence). There are 16 residues in the CDR3. The CDR3 here is CAWSVTGQGVNEKLFF. The CDR3 DNA sequence: TGTGCCTGGAGTGTAACTGGACAGGGTGTTAATGAAAAACTGTTTTTT.

The chain links TRBV3-1 (or the pseudogene TRBV3-2) to TRBJ1-5; 8 nucleotides match TRBD1. This CDR3 has 15 residues. Germline-derived CDR1 and CDR2 are LGHDT and YNNKEL (reference sequence). V lost 5 bases and J lost 3; bases outside the gene matches: 6. The CDR3 reads CASSWGQEANQPQHF. DNA of the CDR3: TGTGCCAGCAGCTGGGGACAGGAGGCCAATCAGCCCCAGCATTTT.

The CDR3 region is CASSLGSGGNEQFF. For the CDR3, the DNA is TGTGCCAGCAGCTTAGGTTCAGGGGGCAATGAGCAGTTCTTC. V and J are TRBV7-9 and TRBJ2-1; 7 bases are a match to TRBD1. V was pared by 1 base and J by 6 bases, with 3 bases of the junction left unmatched. The germline gives CDR1 SEHNR, CDR2 FQNEAQ (reference sequence). This CDR3 is built from 14 residues.

The chain is built from TRBV7-9 and TRBJ1-2; TRBD1 might be the D (6 bases). Germline V gene data show CDR1 as SEHNR and CDR2 as FQNEAQ (reference sequence). Trimming removed 2 bases from V and 3 bases from J, with 19 bases in between. The CDR3 is 17 amino acids. The CDR3 coding sequence is TGTGCCAGCAGCTTAAAGGGGCAGGGGTACCAACACTATGGCTACACCTTC. Its protein product is CASSLKGQGYQHYGYTF. Using reference TRBV7-9 and TRBJ1-2 for the parts outside the CDR3, the full variable domain is DTGVSQNPRHKITKRGQNVTFRCDPISEHNRLYWYRQTLGQGPEFLTYFQNEAQLEKSRLLSDRFSAERPKGSFSTLEIQRTEQGDSAMYLCASSLKGQGYQHYGYTFGSGTRLTVV.

This chain joins TRBV19 and TRBJ2-3, with 14 bases matching TRBD2. Unmatched junction bases numbered 9, after V lost 5 bases and J lost 2 bases. CDR1 is LNHDA and CDR2 is SQIVND in the germline V gene (reference sequence). The CDR3 spans 18 residues. In DNA, the CDR3 is TGTGCCAGTAGTGGTGGGACTAGCGGGAGCCCTTCCACAGATACGCAGTATTTT. As protein: CASSGGTSGSPSTDTQYF. Full variable domain (missing parts from reference TRBV19 and TRBJ2-3): DGGITQSPKYLFRKEGQNVTLSCEQNLNHDAMYWYRQDPGQGLRLIYYSQIVNDFQKGDIAEGYSVSREKKESFPLTVTSAQKNPTAFYLCASSGGTSGSPSTDTQYFGPGTRLTVL.

The J gene is TRBJ1-1, the V gene TRBV29-1; no clear D gene. Germline lookup yields CDR1 SQVTM and CDR2 ANQGSEA. V was pared by 0 bases and J by 5 bases, with 7 bases between. There are 12 residues in the CDR3. CDR3 amino acids: CSVEDVGTEAFF. The CDR3 bases are TGCAGCGTTGAAGATGTAGGGACTGAAGCTTTCTTT.

The rearrangement uses TRBV2 and TRBJ1-5, with 11 nucleotides matching TRBD1. The ends lost 9 bases at V and 7 bases at J; junction bases unmatched: 8. There are 14 residues in the CDR3. Germline-derived CDR1 and CDR2 are SNHLY and FYNNEI. In nucleotides, the CDR3 is TGTGCCAGTATTGGGACAGGGGGAAGCCAGCCCCAGCATTTT. Protein product: CASIGTGGSQPQHF.

V usage is TRBV29-1 and J usage is TRBJ1-1, with 8 bases identical to TRBD1. After removal of 6 bases from V and 4 bases from J, the junction contained 7 bases not matched to a gene. Germline CDR1 is SQVTM and CDR2 is ANQGSEA. The CDR3 loop spans 13 amino acids. The CDR3 region has the DNA TGCAGCGTCCAGGGACAGGCGGGCACTGAAGCTTTCTTT. It is translated as CSVQGQAGTEAFF.

The chain combines TRBV12-5 with TRBJ1-5; unclear D gene. The CDR3 runs 12 residues. V lost 5 bases and J 4 bases, leaving 6 bases between the germline ends. Germline V CDR1 and CDR2: LGHNT, FRNRAP. CDR3 amino acids: CASGLLNQPQHF. In DNA form, the CDR3 reads TGTGCTAGTGGTCTTCTTAATCAGCCCCAGCATTTT.

V gene TRBV2 combines with J gene TRBJ2-1; D not certain. Trimming cost V 2 bases and J 7 bases, with 12 bases left between them. The CDR3 is 14 residues long. Germline CDR1 and CDR2: SNHLY and FYNNEI. For the CDR3, the DNA is TGTGCCAGCAGTGAAAACGGCGGCCAAAATGAGCAGTTCTTC. This encodes CASSENGGQNEQFF.

The V call is TRBV7-8, the J call TRBJ2-5; TRBD2 matches at 8 bases. The CDR3 is made up of 14 amino acids. CDR1 and CDR2 from the germline V gene are SGHVS and FQNEAQ. Losses at the gene ends were 4 bases for V and 3 bases for J; bases not matched to a gene: 4. The CDR3 DNA follows: TGTGCCAGCAGCTGGGGGACTAGTAAAGAGACCCAGTACTTC. Residues: CASSWGTSKETQYF.

V and J are TRBV4-3 and TRBJ1-6; 8 bases line up with TRBD1. V lost 4 bases, J lost 9 bases, and 8 bases stayed unmatched. Germline V gene sequence: CDR1 LGHNA, CDR2 YSLEER. The CDR3 length is 15 residues. The CDR3, as DNA: TGCGCCAGCAGCCCAGGACAGGGAGAGGGTTCACCCCTCCACTTT. This gives the protein CASSPGQGEGSPLHF.

The chain has TRBV19 and TRBJ2-1; the match to TRBD2 covers 13 bases. Germline-derived CDR1 and CDR2 are LNHDA and SQIVND (reference sequence). The CDR3 length is 15 residues. V was pared by 6 bases and J by 9 bases, with 8 bases of the junction left unmatched. The CDR3: CASRPPGLAGPEQFF. The CDR3, as DNA: TGTGCCAGTAGACCGCCGGGACTAGCGGGACCTGAGCAGTTCTTC.